The T cell receptor beta chain described here comes from a study of blood T cell repertoires in COVID-19. Study details: T cells, B-cell-depleted T cells, or PBMCs supplied cDNA or gDNA.

Clones were sequenced by immunoSEQ multiplex PCR, and TCRdb holds only the in-frame ones, with some missing. The data hold about 64,000 clones, with about nine tenths observed a single time. CDR3 length: 16 residues. J gave up 2 bases and V 2 bases, and 5 bases lay outside the gene matches. This TCR was recovered from a man over 45 with active COVID-19. The gene calls are TRBV5-3 and TRBJ1-5, with 9 bases identical to TRBD1. TRBV5-3 is an open reading frame, and its role is uncertain. Sequences were obtained from peripheral blood. DNA of the CDR3: TGTGCCAGAAGCTTAAAACAGGGGGCTGGCAATCAGCCCCAGCATTTT. Translation: CARSLKQGAGNQPQHF.